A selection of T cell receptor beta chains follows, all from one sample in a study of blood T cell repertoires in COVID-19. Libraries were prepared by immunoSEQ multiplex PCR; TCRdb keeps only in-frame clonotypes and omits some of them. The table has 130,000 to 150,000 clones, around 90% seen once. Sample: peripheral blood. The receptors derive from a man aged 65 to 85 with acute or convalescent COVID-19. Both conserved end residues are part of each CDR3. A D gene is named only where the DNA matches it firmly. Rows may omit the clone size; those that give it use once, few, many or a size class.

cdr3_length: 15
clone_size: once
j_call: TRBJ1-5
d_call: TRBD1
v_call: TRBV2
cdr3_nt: TGTGCCAGCAGGGACAGGGGCTATAGCAATCAGCCCCAGCATTTT
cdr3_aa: CASRDRGYSNQPQHF

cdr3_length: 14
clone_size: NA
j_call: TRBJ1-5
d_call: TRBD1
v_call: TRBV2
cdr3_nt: TGTGCCAGCAGCATACAGGGGGGCAATCAGCCCCAGCATTTT
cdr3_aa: CASSIQGGNQPQHF

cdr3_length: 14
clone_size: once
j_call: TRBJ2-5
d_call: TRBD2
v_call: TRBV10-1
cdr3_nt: TGCGCCAGCAGTGAATTGGGCGGGGGAGAGACCCAGTACTTC
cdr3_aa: CASSELGGGETQYF

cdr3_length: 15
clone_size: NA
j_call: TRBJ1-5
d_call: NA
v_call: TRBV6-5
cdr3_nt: TGTGCCAGCAGTTACTCAGGGCAGGGCGATCAGCCCCAGCATTTT
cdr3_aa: CASSYSGQGDQPQHF

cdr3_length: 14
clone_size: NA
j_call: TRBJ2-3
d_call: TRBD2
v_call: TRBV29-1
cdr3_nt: TGCAGCGTTGTGGCTAGCGGGTTCGCAGATACGCAGTATTTT
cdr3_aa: CSVVASGFADTQYF

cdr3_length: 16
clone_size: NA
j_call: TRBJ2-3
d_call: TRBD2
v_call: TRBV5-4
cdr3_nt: TGTGCCAGCAGCCTGGAGACCCTAGCGGGGTTAGATACGCAGTATTTT
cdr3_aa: CASSLETLAGLDTQYF

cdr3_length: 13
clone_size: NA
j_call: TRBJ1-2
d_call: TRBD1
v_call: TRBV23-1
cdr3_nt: TGCGCCAGCAGTCATAAGACAGGGCGAGGCTACACCTTC
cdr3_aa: CASSHKTGRGYTF

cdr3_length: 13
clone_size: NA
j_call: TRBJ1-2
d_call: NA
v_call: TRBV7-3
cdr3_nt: TGTGCCAGCAGCTTAGACAGTAACTATGGCTACACCTTC
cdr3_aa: CASSLDSNYGYTF

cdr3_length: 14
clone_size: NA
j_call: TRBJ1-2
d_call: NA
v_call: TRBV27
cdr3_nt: TGTGCCAGCACTTCCCGACCGGGTACAGGGGGCTACACCTTC
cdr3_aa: CASTSRPGTGGYTF

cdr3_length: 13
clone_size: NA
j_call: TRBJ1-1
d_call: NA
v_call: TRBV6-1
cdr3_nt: TGTGCCAGCAGTGAACGGGGTAACACTGAAGCTTTCTTT
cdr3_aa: CASSERGNTEAFF

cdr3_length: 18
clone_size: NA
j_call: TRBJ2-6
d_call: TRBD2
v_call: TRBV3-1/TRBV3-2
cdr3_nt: TGTGCCAGCAGCCGAAAGACTAGCGGAGACTCTGGGGCCAACGTCCTGACTTTC
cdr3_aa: CASSRKTSGDSGANVLTF

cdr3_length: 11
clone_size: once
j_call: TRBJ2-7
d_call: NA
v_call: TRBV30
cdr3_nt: TGTGCCTGGAGTGCTCTGTACGAGCAGTACTTC
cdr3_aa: CAWSALYEQYF

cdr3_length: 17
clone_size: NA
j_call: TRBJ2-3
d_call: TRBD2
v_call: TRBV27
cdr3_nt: TGTGCCAGCAGTTCACCTCTCGCTAGCGGGAGCACAGATACGCAGTATTTT
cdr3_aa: CASSSPLASGSTDTQYF

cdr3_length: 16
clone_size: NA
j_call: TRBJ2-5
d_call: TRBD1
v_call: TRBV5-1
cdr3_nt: TGCGCCAGCAGCTGGGACCCCCCGGACAGGGGGGAGACCCAGTACTTC
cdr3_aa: CASSWDPPDRGETQYF

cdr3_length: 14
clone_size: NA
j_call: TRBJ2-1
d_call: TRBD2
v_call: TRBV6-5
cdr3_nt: TGTGCCAGCAGTTCAGCGGGAGGGAGAAATGAGCAGTTCTTC
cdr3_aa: CASSSAGGRNEQFF

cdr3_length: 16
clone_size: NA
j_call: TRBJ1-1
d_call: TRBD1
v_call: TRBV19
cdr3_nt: TGTGCCAGTAGTAGTGGGAAACAGGGGGTGAACACTGAAGCTTTCTTT
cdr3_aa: CASSSGKQGVNTEAFF

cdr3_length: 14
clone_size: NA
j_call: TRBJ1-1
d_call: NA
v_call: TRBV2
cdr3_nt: TGTGCCAGCAGTGAGGAGTTAATGAACACTGAAGCTTTCTTT
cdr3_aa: CASSEELMNTEAFF

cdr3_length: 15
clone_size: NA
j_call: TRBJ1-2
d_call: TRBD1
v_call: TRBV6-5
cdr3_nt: TGTGCCAGCAGTTACTCTCCGACAGGGAACTATGGCTACACCTTC
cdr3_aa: CASSYSPTGNYGYTF

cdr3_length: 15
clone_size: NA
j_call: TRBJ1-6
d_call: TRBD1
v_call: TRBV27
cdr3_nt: TGTGCCAGCAAAGCCGGGACAGGGGGCCAATCACCCCTCCACTTT
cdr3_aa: CASKAGTGGQSPLHF

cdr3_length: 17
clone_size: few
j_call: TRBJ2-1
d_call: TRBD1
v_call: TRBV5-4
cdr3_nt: TGTGCCAGCAGCTTAAAAACTCGGACAGGGTGGGACAATGAGCAGTTCTTC
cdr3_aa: CASSLKTRTGWDNEQFF

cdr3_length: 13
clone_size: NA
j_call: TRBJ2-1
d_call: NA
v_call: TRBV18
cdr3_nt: TGTGCCAGCTCACCACGGGAGTGGGGTGAGCAGTTCTTC
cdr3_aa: CASSPREWGEQFF

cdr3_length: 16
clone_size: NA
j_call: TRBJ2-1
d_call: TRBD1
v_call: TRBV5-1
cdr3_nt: TGCGCCAGCAGCCCGGCCGGGACAGGGGCGGTAGATGAGCAGTTCTTC
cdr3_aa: CASSPAGTGAVDEQFF

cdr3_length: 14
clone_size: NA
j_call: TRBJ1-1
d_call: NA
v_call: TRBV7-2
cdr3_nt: TGTGCCAGCAGCTCCGGGACAACAAACACTGAAGCTTTCTTT
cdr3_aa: CASSSGTTNTEAFF

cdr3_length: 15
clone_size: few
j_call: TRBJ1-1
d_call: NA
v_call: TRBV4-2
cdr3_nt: TGTGCCAGCAGCCAAGGGGCAGGGGAAGGATCTGAAGCTTTCTTT
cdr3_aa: CASSQGAGEGSEAFF

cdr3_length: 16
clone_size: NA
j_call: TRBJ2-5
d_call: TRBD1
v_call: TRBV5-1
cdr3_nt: TGCGCCAGCAGCTTGATCCCGACAGGGGGCGGTGAGACCCAGTACTTC
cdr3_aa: CASSLIPTGGGETQYF

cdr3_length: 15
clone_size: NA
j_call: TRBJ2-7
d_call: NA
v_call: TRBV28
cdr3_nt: TGTGCCAGCACCCGCACTCCGACGGGGTCATACGAGCAGTACTTC
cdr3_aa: CASTRTPTGSYEQYF

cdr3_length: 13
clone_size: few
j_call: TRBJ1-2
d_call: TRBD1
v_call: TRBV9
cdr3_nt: TGTGCCAGCAGCCTTGGGACAGCTAGCGGCTACACCTTC
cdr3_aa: CASSLGTASGYTF

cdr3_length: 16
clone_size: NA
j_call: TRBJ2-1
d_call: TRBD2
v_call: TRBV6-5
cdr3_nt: TGTGCCAGCAGTTACTCGAGGTCTAGCGGGAGAGATGAGCAGTTCTTC
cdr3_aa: CASSYSRSSGRDEQFF

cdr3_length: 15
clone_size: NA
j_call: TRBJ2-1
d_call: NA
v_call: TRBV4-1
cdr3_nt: TGCGCCAGCAGCAGAGAGACAGGCTCCTACAATGAGCAGTTCTTC
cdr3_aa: CASSRETGSYNEQFF

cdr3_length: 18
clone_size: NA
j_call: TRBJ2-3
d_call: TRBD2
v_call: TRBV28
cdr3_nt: TGTGCCAGCAGTTCCCCCTATTCGACTAGCGGGGACACAGATACGCAGTATTTT
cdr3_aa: CASSSPYSTSGDTDTQYF

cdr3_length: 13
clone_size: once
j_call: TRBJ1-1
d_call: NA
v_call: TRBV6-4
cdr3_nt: TGTGCCAGCAGACGACAGGAGAACACTGAAGCTTTCTTT
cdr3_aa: CASRRQENTEAFF

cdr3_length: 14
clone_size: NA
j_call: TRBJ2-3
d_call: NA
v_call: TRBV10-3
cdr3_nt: TGTGCCATCAGTGAACCAGGAGGGGCAGATACGCAGTATTTT
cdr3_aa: CAISEPGGADTQYF

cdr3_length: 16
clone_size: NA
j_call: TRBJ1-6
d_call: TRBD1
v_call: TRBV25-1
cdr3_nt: TGTGCCAGCAGTGAATCCAGGGGGCTAGGTAATTCACCCCTCCACTTT
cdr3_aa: CASSESRGLGNSPLHF

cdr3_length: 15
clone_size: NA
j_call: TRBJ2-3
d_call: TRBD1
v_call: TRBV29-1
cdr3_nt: TGCAGCGTTGCTGCCCCCAGGGGGCGAACAGATACGCAGTATTTT
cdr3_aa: CSVAAPRGRTDTQYF

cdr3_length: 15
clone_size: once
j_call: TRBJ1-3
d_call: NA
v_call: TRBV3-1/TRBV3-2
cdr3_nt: TGTGCCAGCAGCCCTAACACAGGGATTGGAAACACCATATATTTT
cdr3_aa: CASSPNTGIGNTIYF

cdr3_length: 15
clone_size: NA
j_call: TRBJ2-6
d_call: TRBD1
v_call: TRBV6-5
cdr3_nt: TGTGCCAGCAGTTTGGACAGGGGTGGGGCCAACGTCCTGACTTTC
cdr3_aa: CASSLDRGGANVLTF

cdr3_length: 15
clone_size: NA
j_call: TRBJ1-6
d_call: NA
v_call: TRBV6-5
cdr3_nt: TGTGCCAGCAGTTACGGGGGGGGCGCGGGTTCACCCCTCCACTTT
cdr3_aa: CASSYGGGAGSPLHF

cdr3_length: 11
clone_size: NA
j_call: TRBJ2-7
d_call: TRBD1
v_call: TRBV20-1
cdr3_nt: TGCAGTGCAAGGACAGGCTACGAGCAGTACTTC
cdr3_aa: CSARTGYEQYF

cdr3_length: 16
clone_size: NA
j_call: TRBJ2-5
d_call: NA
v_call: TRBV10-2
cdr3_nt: TGCGCCAGCAGTGAGTCGGGCCGGAACGGATGGGAGACCCAGTACTTC
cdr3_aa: CASSESGRNGWETQYF

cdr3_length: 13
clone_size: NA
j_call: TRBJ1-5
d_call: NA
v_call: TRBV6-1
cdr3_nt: TGTGCCAGCAGTGATGGGCATGGTCAGCCCCAGCATTTT
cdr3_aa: CASSDGHGQPQHF

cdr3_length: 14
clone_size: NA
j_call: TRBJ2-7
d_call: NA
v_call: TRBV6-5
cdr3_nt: TGTGCCACCGAGAGGGCCAGCGGGTTGGACGAGCAGTACTTC
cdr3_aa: CATERASGLDEQYF

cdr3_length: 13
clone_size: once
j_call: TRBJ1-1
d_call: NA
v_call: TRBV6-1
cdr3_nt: TGTGCCAGCAGTGATCGGGAGAACACTGAAGCTTTCTTT
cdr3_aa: CASSDRENTEAFF